This T cell receptor (beta chain) was sequenced during a study of T cell responses to AZD1222 COVID-19 vaccine. In this sample, this clone turned up once. Its antigen is still unknown. General observations from the study: Spike-specific TCR breadth and depth both grew after two AZD1222 doses.

The table came from immunoSEQ multiplex PCR; TCRdb's copy has only in-frame clones and leaves some out. The top ten clones hold about a tenth of a sample with about 76,000 clones, around nine tenths of them seen once. V lost 1 base and J lost 10, with 8 bases in between. The CDR3 spans 12 residues. Germline V gene data show CDR1 as SEHNR and CDR2 as FQNEAQ (reference sequence). Sequenced here: peripheral blood, sampled on day 0 of AZD1222 vaccination. The genes are TRBV7-9 and TRBJ2-1, with D possibly matching TRBD2 (6 bases). This clonotype was obtained from an adult in good health. The CDR3 loop is CASSLGAGEQFF. The CDR3 nucleotides are TGTGCCAGCAGCTTAGGTGCGGGAGAGCAGTTCTTC.